This T cell receptor (beta chain) was retrieved from a study of post-analysis software for immune sequencing data. Study overall: Progressive-relapsing, secondary progressive and relapsing-remitting multiple sclerosis were among the disease courses included. Regarding the study as a whole: People with multiple sclerosis had a significantly lower normalized Chao1 diversity than controls did. Under the F measure, samples that were prepared in one batch clustered strongly together.

Unique molecular identifiers were carried by the TCR beta cDNA libraries. Each sample of about 0.95 to 11 million input T cells yielded roughly 500,000 cDNA molecules, so each molecule approximated one T cell. MiXCR, run by TCRdb on the PCR reads, gives a single entry per CDR3 protein. The sample includes about 200,000 distinct CDR3 sequences, about 30% of them seen just once. The table lists this clonotype with many counts. As yet, its antigen is unknown. Specimen: blood. The TCR originated in a girl aged 2 to 17 with multiple sclerosis.

This chain's CDR3 is CASSQAGLAGYNEQFF. The CDR3 DNA sequence: TGTGCCAGCAGCCAAGCGGGGCTAGCGGGTTACAATGAGCAGTTCTTC. The chain carries TRBV3-1 and TRBJ2-1; TRBD2 agrees at 8 bases. This CDR3 has 16 residues. The J segment lost 4 bases and the V segment lost 1 base, leaving 6 bases of the junction unmatched. CDR1 is LGHDT and CDR2 is YNNKEL in the germline V gene (reference sequence).